This section outlines one T cell receptor (beta chain) sequence together with its context. The CDR3 sequence is 14 residues long. Trimming removed 1 base from V and 3 bases from J, with 10 bases in between. Germline CDR1 is GTSNPN and CDR2 is SVGIG (reference sequence). The data belong to a study of blood T cell repertoires in COVID-19. Study information: Samples taken during acute and convalescent COVID-19 were collected in the United States, Italy and Spain. The analysed material was cDNA or gDNA that came from T cells, B-cell-depleted T cells, or PBMCs.

As originally analysed: Estimation of nucleated cell counts was performed using reference gene primer amplification. Here immunoSEQ multiplex PCR was the method, and the copy in TCRdb shows in-frame clones only, minus some. V and J calls and clone size are copied from that table; D and trimming were computed from the DNA. This sample has tens of thousands of clones, with 90% found just once. The sample was peripheral blood. The chain combines TRBV30 with TRBJ2-4; weak D call: TRBD2 (6 bases). This receptor was identified in a human donor in a cohort sampled during active COVID-19. The CDR3 DNA reads as TGTGCCTGGAGTGGGACTACCATCAAAAACATTCAGTACTTC. It translates to CAWSGTTIKNIQYF.